This entry describes one TCR beta chain. These data are taken from a study of T-cell reconstitution after alpha-beta-depleted transplantation in children. Library preparation (for TCRbeta) was performed with unique molecular identifiers. One entry per CDR3 protein results from TCRdb running MiXCR on the PCR reads. The sample shows some 490,000 distinct CDR3 sequences, roughly an eighth of them seen only once. This specimen consisted of PBMCs from the stem cell graft donor, obtained from the stem cell graft. This clonotype originated in a human donor who donated a stem cell graft to a child with combined immunodeficiency.

DNA for the CDR3: TGTGCCAGCAGCTGGGGGACGGGGGGTTCGAGGGAGCAGTTCTTC. Residues: CASSWGTGGSREQFF. The chain recombines TRBV7-9 with TRBJ2-1; TRBD2 matches at 7 bases. The ends lost 4 bases at V and 10 bases at J; junction bases unmatched: 13. There are 15 residues in the CDR3. Germline V gene data show CDR1 as SEHNR and CDR2 as FQNEAQ (reference sequence).